One and the same sample provided the 12 T cell receptor beta chains below, sequenced in a study of PD-1 blockade in classical Hodgkin lymphoma. The method was immunoSEQ multiplex PCR; TCRdb's version includes in-frame clones alone and lacks a portion of them. This sample has some 23,000 clones, with around 69% found just once. Brentuximab vedotin exposure varied among the patients, all of whom had relapsed after autologous stem cell transplantation. The sequencing here drew on peripheral blood mononuclear cells (PBMCs), taken at baseline. The receptors were gathered from a human donor with classical Hodgkin lymphoma.

The chain recombines TRBV10-2 with TRBJ1-4, with D perhaps matching TRBD1 (5 bases). The CDR3 contains 14 residues. V lost 6 bases and J 0 bases, leaving 8 bases between the germline ends. Germline CDR1 is WSHSY and CDR2 is SAAADI. CDR3 amino acids: CASREGSTNEKLFF. DNA for the CDR3: TGCGCCAGCAGGGAGGGGTCAACTAATGAAAAACTGTTTTTT.

This clone was picked up one time. V usage is TRBV9 and J usage is TRBJ2-3, with D perhaps given as TRBD1 or TRBD2 (6 bases each). The germline CDR1 and CDR2 sequences are SGDLS and YYNGEE. The CDR3 has 14 residues. Trimming left V 0 bases short and J 6 bases short, with 11 bases between. CDR3 residues: CASSVDRGVDTQYF. In DNA, the CDR3 is TGTGCCAGCAGCGTAGATAGGGGGGTCGATACGCAGTATTTT.

The chain joins TRBV19 to TRBJ2-3; 8 bases match TRBD2. The junction had 6 bases not matched to a gene; V was cut back by 4 bases and J by 9 bases. The CDR3 is 13 amino acids. The germline V gene encodes CDR1 LNHDA and CDR2 SQIVND (reference sequence). CDR3 residues: CASSTFGGGTQYF. CDR3 nucleotides: TGTGCCAGTAGTACCTTCGGGGGGGGAACGCAGTATTTT.

This clone appeared once. The chain employs TRBV4-3 and TRBJ2-3; no clear D gene. Trimming removed 1 base at V and 2 bases at J, with 4 bases between. Germline CDR1 LGHNA, CDR2 YSLEER. The CDR3 is 13 residues long. The CDR3 DNA reads TGCGCCAGCAGCCAAGCGGTCACAGATACGCAGTATTTT. It codes for CASSQAVTDTQYF.

This clone has just one count. This sequence joins TRBV28 and TRBJ2-3, with unresolved D. V was cut by 5 bases and J by 6 bases, with 18 bases left in between. The CDR3 extends over 15 amino acids. CDR1 MDHEN and CDR2 SYDVKM come from the germline V gene. The CDR3 DNA reads as TGTGCCAGCAGTCTTATCCCCAAAGGCCCGGATACGCAGTATTTT. Amino acid sequence: CASSLIPKGPDTQYF. The whole variable domain, filled in from reference TRBV28 and TRBJ2-3, reads DVKVTQSSRYLVKRTGEKVFLECVQDMDHENMFWYRQDPGLGLRLIYFSYDVKMKEKGDIPEGYSVSREKKERFSLILESASTNQTSMYLCASSLIPKGPDTQYFGPGTRLTVL.

This rearrangement joins TRBV5-1 to TRBJ2-3; no clear D gene. V shed 7 bases and J shed 6 bases, with 9 bases lying between them. Germline V lookup: CDR1 SGHRS, CDR2 YFSETQ. This CDR3 is 11 amino acids long. The CDR3 reads CASARGDTQYF. CDR3 sequence (DNA): TGCGCCAGCGCTCGTGGGGATACGCAGTATTTT.

This rearrangement joins TRBV7-2 to TRBJ2-5; 13 bases align to TRBD2. This CDR3 region has 15 residues. Germline loops: CDR1 SGHTA, CDR2 FQGNSA. J lost 3 bases, V lost 5 bases, and 3 bases had no gene match. The CDR3 DNA reads as TGTGCCAGCAGCCGCACTAGCGGGAGGGAAGAGACCCAGTACTTC. Translated: CASSRTSGREETQYF.

The count of this clone is one. The chain joins TRBV7-6 to TRBJ2-5, with 12 bases identical to TRBD2. Unmatched junction bases numbered 2, after V lost 5 bases and J lost 7 bases. The germline gives CDR1 SGHVS, CDR2 FNYEAQ. CDR3 length equals 13 residues. CDR3 sequence reads: CASSPLAGGTQYF. The DNA of the CDR3 is TGTGCCAGCAGCCCACTAGCGGGGGGGACCCAGTACTTC. Full variable domain (outside the CDR3, taken from reference TRBV7-6 and TRBJ2-5): GAGVSQSPRYKVTKRGQDVALRCDPISGHVSLYWYRQALGQGPEFLTYFNYEAQQDKSGLPNDRFSAERPEGSISTLTIQRTEQRDSAMYRCASSPLAGGTQYFGPGTRLLVL.

J is TRBJ1-2 and V is TRBV5-4; no reliable D call. The CDR3 extends over 15 amino acids. Germline assignment: CDR1 SGHNT and CDR2 YYREEE (reference sequence). V dropped 7 bases and J dropped 4 bases, with 20 bases sitting between them. CDR3 coding DNA: TGTGCCAGCTATATTTACGCAGGAAAGACCTATGGCTACACCTTC. Its protein is CASYIYAGKTYGYTF.

The gene calls are TRBV28 and TRBJ1-5, with D possibly TRBD1 on 5 matching bases. V was clipped by 2 bases and J by 6 bases, with 11 bases between them. The CDR3 extends over 14 amino acids. The V gene's germline CDR1 is MDHEN and CDR2 SYDVKM. CDR3 DNA: TGTGCCAGCAGTTTACCGGGGACGGTTCAGCCCCAGCATTTT. Its translation: CASSLPGTVQPQHF.

The chain combines TRBV2 with TRBJ1-1; 7 bases are a match to TRBD1. From germline, CDR1 is SNHLY and CDR2 FYNNEI. The CDR3 covers 16 residues. V lost 6 bases to trimming and J lost 0 bases; unmatched junction nucleotides: 10. As DNA, the CDR3 is TGTGCCAGCAGGGCTGCGACAGGGACCATGAACACTGAAGCTTTCTTT. This translates into CASRAATGTMNTEAFF.

This clone showed up just a few times. This chain uses TRBV4-2 with TRBJ1-2, with a weak D call TRBD1 (5 bases). CDR3 length: 15 amino acids. The V end lost 0 bases, the J end lost 3 bases, and 11 bases lay between the germline ends. Germline values: CDR1 LGHNA, CDR2 YNFKEQ. The CDR3 region has the DNA TGTGCCAGCAGCCAAGATGCGGGGCCCCACTATGGCTACACCTTC. Translating gives CASSQDAGPHYGYTF.